One sample yielded the 23 T cell receptor beta chains listed below, sequenced in a study of shared clonotypes between healthy human individuals. Data came from immunoSEQ multiplex PCR; TCRdb stores just in-frame clones and leaves some out. In the table there are about 2 million clones, 85% to 95% of which are singletons. Sequenced sample: naive CD4+ T cells sorted from blood. The subset was: CD45RA+ positively selected. These receptors were collected from a man in his late teens or twenties in good health.

The chain joins TRBV28 to TRBJ1-3, with D unresolved. The CDR3 has 14 residues. V lost 3 bases to trimming and J lost 7 bases, with 13 bases between them. Looked up from germline, CDR1 is MDHEN and CDR2 is SYDVKM. The CDR3 coding sequence is TGTGCCAGCAGTTTTGAGGCTCTCGGGAACACCATATATTTT. It translates to CASSFEALGNTIYF.

The rearrangement links TRBV19 to TRBJ2-2, with 9 bases that match TRBD2. The CDR3 runs 15 residues. The V and J ends lost 8 bases and 2 bases, in that order; junction bases with no gene match: 6. Germline CDR1 LNHDA, CDR2 SQIVND (reference sequence). The CDR3 region is CASRSGSENTGELFF. The CDR3 region has the DNA TGTGCCAGTCGTAGCGGGAGTGAAAACACCGGGGAGCTGTTTTTT.

The chain has TRBV9 and TRBJ2-2; no definite D call. The CDR3 is 14 amino acids. The germline gives CDR1 SGDLS, CDR2 YYNGEE. The V end was cut by 1 base, the J end by 6 bases, with 10 bases between. In DNA, the CDR3 is TGTGCCAGCAGCGTAAGAACGGTGTCCGGGGAGCTGTTTTTT. It translates to CASSVRTVSGELFF.

The V call is TRBV11-2, the J call TRBJ1-5, with a tentative D call TRBD1 (5 bases). The CDR3 covers 15 residues. Trimming removed 5 bases at V and 2 bases at J, with 13 bases between. Per the germline V gene, CDR1 is SGHAT and CDR2 is FQNNGV. CDR3 nucleotides: TGTGCCAGCAGCCCCGGGGCCTGGGGCAATCAGCCCCAGCATTTT. Its protein is CASSPGAWGNQPQHF.

The chain links TRBV11-3 to TRBJ2-1, with D unclear. The CDR3 is 13 residues long. The V and J ends lost 0 bases and 3 bases respectively, with 3 bases between them. Per the germline V gene, CDR1 is SGHNT and CDR2 is YENEEA. CDR3 in amino acids: CASSLDYYNEQFF. The CDR3, as DNA: TGTGCCAGCAGCTTAGACTACTACAATGAGCAGTTCTTC.

The chain employs TRBV28 and TRBJ1-2; unclear D gene. The CDR3 covers 15 residues. Deletions cut 7 bases from V and 0 bases from J, with 15 bases between. Germline lookup yields CDR1 MDHEN and CDR2 SYDVKM. The CDR3 DNA is TGTGCCAGCATCTCTCAGTCGGCAGCTAACTATGGCTACACCTTC. Translation gives CASISQSAANYGYTF.

In its sample, this clone was seen once. The rearrangement links TRBV7-2 to TRBJ2-1; the D gene is possibly TRBD2 (6 bases). Germline CDR1 is SGHTA and CDR2 is FQGNSA. The CDR3 sequence is 15 residues long. The V gene lost 5 bases and the J gene lost 0 bases, with 11 bases spanning the gap. The CDR3 region is CASSTSRGSYNEQFF. The CDR3 DNA reads TGTGCCAGCAGCACTAGCCGGGGCTCCTACAATGAGCAGTTCTTC. Full variable domain (rest looked up from reference TRBV7-2 and TRBJ2-1): GAGVSQSPSNKVTEKGKDVELRCDPISGHTALYWYRQSLGQGLEFLIYFQGNSAPDKSGLPSDRFSAERTGGSVSTLTIQRTQQEDSAVYLCASSTSRGSYNEQFFGPGTRLTVL.

V is TRBV6-1 and J is TRBJ2-6, with a tentative D call TRBD2 (6 bases). The V gene lost 1 base and the J gene lost 0 bases, with 10 bases spanning the gap. The CDR3 totals 17 residues. Germline CDR1 MNHNS, CDR2 SASEGT. The CDR3 DNA follows: TGTGCCAGCAGTGAAGTCAGCGGGCTCTCTGGGGCCAACGTCCTGACTTTC. It translates to CASSEVSGLSGANVLTF.

As regards this clone: Other DNA sequences within the sample encode an identical CDR3. V gene TRBV5-1 combines with J gene TRBJ2-7; 12 nucleotides match TRBD2. Germline loops: CDR1 SGHRS, CDR2 YFSETQ. J gave up 3 bases and V 2 bases, and 3 bases lay outside the gene matches. The CDR3 spans 15 residues. This CDR3 reads CASSFRLAGDYEQYF. The CDR3 nucleotides read TGCGCCAGCAGCTTCAGACTAGCGGGGGACTACGAGCAGTACTTC.

The chain links TRBV9 to TRBJ2-1; 13 bases match TRBD2. Germline values: CDR1 SGDLS, CDR2 YYNGEE. CDR3 length equals 18 residues. V was clipped by 4 bases and J by 7 bases; unmatched bases: 14. The CDR3 sequence: CASSQSQLAGGPGNEQFF. DNA of the CDR3: TGTGCCAGCAGCCAATCCCAACTAGCGGGAGGGCCAGGGAATGAGCAGTTCTTC. The full variable domain, in which reference TRBV9 and TRBJ2-1 provide the parts outside the CDR3, is DSGVTQTPKHLITATGQRVTLRCSPRSGDLSVYWYQQSLDQGLQFLIQYYNGEERAKGNILERFSAQQFPDLHSELNLSSLELGDSALYFCASSQSQLAGGPGNEQFFGPGTRLTVL.

The V gene is TRBV6-1, the J gene TRBJ1-3; D not resolved. V was pared by 7 bases and J by 0 bases, with 10 bases between. The CDR3 consists of 14 residues. Germline V lookup: CDR1 MNHNS, CDR2 SASEGT. DNA for the CDR3: TGTGCCAGCATGTGGGGAGGCTCTGGAAACACCATATATTTT. It codes for CASMWGGSGNTIYF.

The rearrangement joins TRBV28 to TRBJ1-6, with D tentatively TRBD1 (5 bases). V was trimmed by 6 bases and J by 5 bases, leaving 11 bases between them. CDR1 MDHEN and CDR2 SYDVKM come from the germline V gene. This CDR3 has 14 amino acids. CDR3 in amino acids: CASSIRGNNSPLHF. Here the CDR3 DNA reads TGTGCCAGCAGCATCCGGGGGAATAATTCACCCCTCCACTTT. Looking up the rest from reference TRBV28 and TRBJ1-6 gives the full variable domain: DVKVTQSSRYLVKRTGEKVFLECVQDMDHENMFWYRQDPGLGLRLIYFSYDVKMKEKGDIPEGYSVSREKKERFSLILESASTNQTSMYLCASSIRGNNSPLHFGNGTRLTVT.

The rearrangement links TRBV6-5 to TRBJ2-7; D perhaps matches TRBD2 (5 bases). V was cut by 6 bases and J by 4 bases, with 13 bases left in between. In germline, CDR1 is MNHEY, CDR2 SVGAGI. The CDR3 totals 13 residues. The CDR3 region has the DNA TGTGCCAGCAGCGACGGACTTGCTTACGAGCAGTACTTC. Translating it yields CASSDGLAYEQYF.

V and J are TRBV15 and TRBJ1-2; no clear D gene. Trimming removed 0 bases from V and 7 bases from J, with 15 bases in between. Germline CDR1 reads LNHNV; CDR2 reads YYDKDF (reference sequence). The CDR3 spans 15 residues. Here the CDR3 DNA reads TGTGCCACCAGCAGAGAAGTGGGAGTCAACGGTGGCTACACCTTC. It yields the protein CATSREVGVNGGYTF.

In DNA, the CDR3 is TGCGCCAGCCGGCGGGATGACTATGGCTACACCTTC. Translating it yields CASRRDDYGYTF. The chain is built from TRBV5-1 and TRBJ1-2; the D is unclear. The CDR3 is 12 amino acids. V lost 7 bases and J 3 bases, leaving 10 bases between the germline ends. The germline CDR1 and CDR2 sequences are SGHRS and YFSETQ.

Remarks on this clone: The same CDR3 arises from other DNA sequences in this sample as well. The J gene is TRBJ2-2, the V gene TRBV7-2; D tentatively reads TRBD1 or TRBD2 (5 bases each). CDR3 length: 13 amino acids. Germline V gene lookup returns CDR1 SGHTA and CDR2 FQGNSA. Deletions cut 1 base from V and 7 bases from J, with 7 bases between. The CDR3 sequence: CASSLVRGGELFF. The CDR3 DNA reads as TGTGCCAGCAGCTTAGTGAGGGGCGGGGAGCTGTTTTTT.

This CDR3 reads CASSVDGRQGAREQYF. In nucleotides, the CDR3 is TGTGCCAGCAGCGTAGATGGGAGACAGGGGGCTCGTGAGCAGTACTTC. V gene TRBV9 combines with J gene TRBJ2-7; TRBD1 matches 10 bases. V shed 0 bases and J 7 bases; nucleotides not matched to a gene: 10. Per germline, CDR1 SGDLS and CDR2 YYNGEE. The CDR3 has 16 amino acids. Filled out from reference TRBV9 and TRBJ2-7, the complete variable domain reads DSGVTQTPKHLITATGQRVTLRCSPRSGDLSVYWYQQSLDQGLQFLIQYYNGEERAKGNILERFSAQQFPDLHSELNLSSLELGDSALYFCASSVDGRQGAREQYFGPGTRLTVT.

The J gene is TRBJ2-2, the V gene TRBV4-3; D is unclear. V lost 4 bases and J lost 5, with 11 bases in between. Germline V CDR1 and CDR2: LGHNA, YSLEER. CDR3 length equals 14 residues. The CDR3 DNA follows: TGCGCCAGCAGCCTATCCTGGGGAACCGGGGAGCTGTTTTTT. Protein: CASSLSWGTGELFF.

V usage is TRBV18 and J usage is TRBJ1-4, with D possibly TRBD1 on 6 matching bases. V lost 3 bases, J lost 3 bases, and 11 bases lay in between. The germline CDR1 and CDR2 sequences are KGHSH and LQKENI. The CDR3 contains 15 residues. The CDR3 region is CASSPRDTSNEKLFF. The CDR3 DNA reads TGTGCCAGCTCACCCCGGGACACTTCTAATGAAAAACTGTTTTTT.

This clone was seen just once. The chain joins TRBV28 to TRBJ2-7; D is possibly TRBD1 (6 bases). The CDR3 is 15 residues long. Germline CDR1 is MDHEN and CDR2 is SYDVKM. Trimming pared 11 bases from V and 0 bases from J, leaving 20 bases between. The CDR3 sequence is CAVQAGTLSSYEQYF. CDR3 bases: TGTGCCGTCCAAGCCGGGACACTTAGCTCCTACGAGCAGTACTTC. The variable domain in full, completed from reference TRBV28 and TRBJ2-7, reads DVKVTQSSRYLVKRTGEKVFLECVQDMDHENMFWYRQDPGLGLRLIYFSYDVKMKEKGDIPEGYSVSREKKERFSLILESASTNQTSMYLCAVQAGTLSSYEQYFGPGTRLTVT.

The V call is TRBV30, the J call TRBJ2-5; either TRBD1 or TRBD2 may supply D (5 bases each). Germline V gives CDR1 GTSNPN, CDR2 SVGIG (reference sequence). The CDR3 is 12 residues long. The germline V and J ends were trimmed by 5 bases and 2 bases, with 9 bases remaining between them. The CDR3 is CAWGGRQETQYF. CDR3 coding DNA: TGTGCCTGGGGGGGACGGCAAGAGACCCAGTACTTC.

On this clone itself: A read error may produce the germline difference seen at one junction end. The chain carries TRBV7-7 and TRBJ2-1, with D perhaps TRBD1 or TRBD2 (5 bases each). Germline V gene data show CDR1 as SSHAT and CDR2 as FNYEAQ (reference sequence). CDR3 length: 16 amino acids. The chain's CDR3 is CASSLGASEGYNEQFF. Written as DNA, the CDR3 is TGTGCTAGCAGCTTAGGGGCGTCCGAGGGGTACAATGAGCAGTTCTTC.

This chain uses TRBV6-6 with TRBJ2-5, with TRBD1 identical over 9 bases. CDR3 length: 16 amino acids. The germline V gene encodes CDR1 MNHNY and CDR2 SVGAGI (reference sequence). V dropped 5 bases and J dropped 4; count of bases not matched to a gene: 11. The CDR3 DNA is TGTGCCAGCAGTAGGCCCGGGACAGGGTCCCGAGAGACCCAGTACTTC. It specifies CASSRPGTGSRETQYF.